The 7 T cell receptor beta chains in this list originate from one sample, sequenced in a study of T cells in Graves' hyperthyroidism and ophthalmopathy. RNA transcripts provided the source from which TCR beta CDR3 regions were amplified. The TCR CDR3 first-round RT-PCR relied on the HTBI primer set. MiXCR was run by TCRdb on the multiplex PCR reads, yielding one entry per CDR3 protein. The table has 350,000 to 400,000 distinct CDR3 sequences, about 19% seen once; the top ten hold about 3.7%. Sequences were obtained from blood. The receptor source for this set is a woman aged 18-29 years with Graves' hyperthyroidism.

This clonotype was detected many times. V and J are TRBV10-3 and TRBJ1-5; D may be TRBD1 (5 bases). Trimming cost V 3 bases and J 0 bases, with 9 bases left between them. CDR3 length: 15 amino acids. The germline CDR1 and CDR2 sequences are ENHRY and SYGVKD. The CDR3 DNA reads TGTGCCATCAGTGAATGGGGCTTTAGCAATCAGCCCCAGCATTTT. Translation gives CAISEWGFSNQPQHF.

This clonotype was observed at least ten times. The V call is TRBV6-1, the J call TRBJ1-5; no clear D. The V end lost 3 bases, the J end lost 4 bases, and 10 bases lay between the germline ends. The CDR3 is made up of 14 amino acids. Germline loops: CDR1 MNHNS, CDR2 SASEGT. The CDR3 bases are TGTGCCAGCAGTGACGGAGGGAATAATCAGCCCCAGCATTTT. Residues: CASSDGGNNQPQHF.

This clonotype has more than one count but fewer than ten. The V gene is TRBV6-1, the J gene TRBJ2-6, with 7 nucleotides matching TRBD1. V trimming: 8 bases; J trimming: 0 bases; junction bases outside the gene matches: 10. The CDR3 runs to 17 residues. From germline, CDR1 is MNHNS and CDR2 SASEGT. The CDR3 region has the DNA TGTGCCAGCGAAGCCCGGGACAGTAGCTCTGGGGCCAACGTCCTGACTTTC. Its translation is CASEARDSSSGANVLTF.

The rearrangement uses TRBV20-1 and TRBJ2-2, with D maybe TRBD2 (5 bases). The CDR3 has 16 amino acids. Per germline, CDR1 DFQATT and CDR2 SNEGSKA (reference sequence). Trimming shortened V by 0 bases and J by 4 bases, and 15 bases separated the two germline ends. The CDR3 DNA reads as TGCAGTGCTAGAGATTTGGAGCGGACGGCCACCGGGGAGCTGTTTTTT. This translates into CSARDLERTATGELFF.

This clonotype was counted at least ten times. V usage is TRBV6-1 and J usage is TRBJ2-7; TRBD1 agrees at 8 bases. This CDR3 region has 17 residues. With V trimmed by 0 bases and J by 2 bases, 9 bases remained unmatched. Germline loops: CDR1 MNHNS, CDR2 SASEGT. The CDR3 sequence is CASSEARGQGGPYEQYF. The CDR3 DNA follows: TGTGCCAGCAGTGAAGCGCGAGGACAGGGCGGCCCCTACGAGCAGTACTTC.

The rearrangement links TRBV20-1 to TRBJ1-2; perhaps TRBD1 as D (6 bases). V was shortened by 0 bases and J by 5 bases, with 19 bases between the two germline ends. The CDR3 sequence is 16 residues long. The germline gives CDR1 DFQATT, CDR2 SNEGSKA (reference sequence). CDR3 loop: CSARDGRGPPPYGYTF. CDR3 DNA sequence: TGCAGTGCTAGAGATGGGCGGGGGCCCCCCCCTTATGGCTACACCTTC.

This clonotype was seen repeatedly, ten times or more. The V gene is TRBV7-8, the J gene TRBJ2-7; TRBD2 agrees at 7 bases. This CDR3 comprises 13 residues. The V segment lost 2 bases and the J segment 4 bases; nucleotides outside the gene matches: 2. Germline assignment: CDR1 SGHVS and CDR2 FQNEAQ. The CDR3 here is CASSLFGRYEQYF. CDR3 nucleotide sequence: TGTGCCAGCAGCTTATTCGGGAGGTACGAGCAGTACTTC.